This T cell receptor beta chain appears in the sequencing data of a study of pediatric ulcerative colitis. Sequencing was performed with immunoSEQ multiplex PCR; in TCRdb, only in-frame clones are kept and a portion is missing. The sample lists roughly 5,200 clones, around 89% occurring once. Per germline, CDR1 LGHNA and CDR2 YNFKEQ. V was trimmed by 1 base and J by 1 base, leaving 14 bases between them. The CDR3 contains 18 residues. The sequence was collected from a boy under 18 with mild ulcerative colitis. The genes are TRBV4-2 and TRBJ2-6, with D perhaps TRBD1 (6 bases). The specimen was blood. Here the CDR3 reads CASSQGGEGGSGANVLTF. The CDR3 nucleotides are TGTGCCAGCAGCCAAGGAGGTGAAGGGGGTTCTGGGGCCAACGTCCTGACTTTC.